This T cell receptor (beta chain) was recovered during a study of blood T cell repertoires in COVID-19. Germline loops: CDR1 SEHNR, CDR2 FQNEAQ (reference sequence). Trimming cost V 5 bases and J 8 bases, with 15 bases left between them. The CDR3 is 13 residues long. Generated by immunoSEQ multiplex PCR, the TCRdb table keeps only in-frame clones and is missing some. Here the sample spans fewer than 350,000 clones, approximately 91% being singletons. Allocation to cohorts depended on clinical history reported by the participants. The chain recombines TRBV7-9 with TRBJ1-1; D may be TRBD1 (5 bases). The sample consisted of PBMCs or T cells enriched from blood (not recorded which). The receptor comes from a woman between 40 and 55 years old with acute COVID-19. The CDR3 loop reads CASSPRRGTEAFF. The CDR3 bases are TGTGCCAGCAGCCCGCGCCGGGGGACGGAAGCTTTCTTT.